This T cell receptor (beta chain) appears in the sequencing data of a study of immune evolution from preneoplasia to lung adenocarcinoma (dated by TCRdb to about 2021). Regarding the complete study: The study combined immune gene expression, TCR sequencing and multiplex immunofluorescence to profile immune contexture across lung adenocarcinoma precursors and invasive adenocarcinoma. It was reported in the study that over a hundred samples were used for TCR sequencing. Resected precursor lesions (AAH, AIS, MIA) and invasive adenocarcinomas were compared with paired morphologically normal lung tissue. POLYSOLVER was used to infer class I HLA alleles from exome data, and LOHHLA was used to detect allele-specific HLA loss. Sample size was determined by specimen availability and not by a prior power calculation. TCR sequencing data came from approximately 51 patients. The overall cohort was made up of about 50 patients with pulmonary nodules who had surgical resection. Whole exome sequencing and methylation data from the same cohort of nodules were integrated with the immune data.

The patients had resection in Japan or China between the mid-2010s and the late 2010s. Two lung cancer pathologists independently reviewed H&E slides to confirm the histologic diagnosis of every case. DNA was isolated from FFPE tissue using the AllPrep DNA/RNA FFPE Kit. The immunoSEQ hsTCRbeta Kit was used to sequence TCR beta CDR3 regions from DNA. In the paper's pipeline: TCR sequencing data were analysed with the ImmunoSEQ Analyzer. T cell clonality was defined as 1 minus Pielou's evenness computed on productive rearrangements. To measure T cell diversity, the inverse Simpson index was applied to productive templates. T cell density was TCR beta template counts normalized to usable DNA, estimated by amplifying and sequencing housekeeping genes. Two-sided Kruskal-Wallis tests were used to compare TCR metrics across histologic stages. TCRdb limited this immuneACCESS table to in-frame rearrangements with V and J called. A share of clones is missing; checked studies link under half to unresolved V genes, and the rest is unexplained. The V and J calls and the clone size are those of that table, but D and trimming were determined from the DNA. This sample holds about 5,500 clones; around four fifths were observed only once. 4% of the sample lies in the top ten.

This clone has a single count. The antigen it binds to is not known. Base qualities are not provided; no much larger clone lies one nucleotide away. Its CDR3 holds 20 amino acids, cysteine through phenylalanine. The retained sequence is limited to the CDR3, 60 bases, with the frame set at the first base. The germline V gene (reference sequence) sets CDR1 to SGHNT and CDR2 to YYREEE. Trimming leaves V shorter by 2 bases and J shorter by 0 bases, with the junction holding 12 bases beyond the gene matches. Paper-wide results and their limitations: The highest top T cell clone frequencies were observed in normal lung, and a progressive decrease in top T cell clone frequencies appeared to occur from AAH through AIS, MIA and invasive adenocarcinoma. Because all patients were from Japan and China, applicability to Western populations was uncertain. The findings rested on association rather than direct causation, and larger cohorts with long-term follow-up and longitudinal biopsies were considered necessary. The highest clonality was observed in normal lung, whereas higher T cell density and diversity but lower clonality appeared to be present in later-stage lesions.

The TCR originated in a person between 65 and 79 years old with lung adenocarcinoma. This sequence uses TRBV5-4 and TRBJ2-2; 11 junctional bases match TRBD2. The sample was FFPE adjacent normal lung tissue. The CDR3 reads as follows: CASSLSGLAGGYANTGELFF. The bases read TGTGCCAGCAGCTTAAGTGGTCTAGCGGGGGGCTATGCGAACACCGGGGAGCTGTTTTTT.